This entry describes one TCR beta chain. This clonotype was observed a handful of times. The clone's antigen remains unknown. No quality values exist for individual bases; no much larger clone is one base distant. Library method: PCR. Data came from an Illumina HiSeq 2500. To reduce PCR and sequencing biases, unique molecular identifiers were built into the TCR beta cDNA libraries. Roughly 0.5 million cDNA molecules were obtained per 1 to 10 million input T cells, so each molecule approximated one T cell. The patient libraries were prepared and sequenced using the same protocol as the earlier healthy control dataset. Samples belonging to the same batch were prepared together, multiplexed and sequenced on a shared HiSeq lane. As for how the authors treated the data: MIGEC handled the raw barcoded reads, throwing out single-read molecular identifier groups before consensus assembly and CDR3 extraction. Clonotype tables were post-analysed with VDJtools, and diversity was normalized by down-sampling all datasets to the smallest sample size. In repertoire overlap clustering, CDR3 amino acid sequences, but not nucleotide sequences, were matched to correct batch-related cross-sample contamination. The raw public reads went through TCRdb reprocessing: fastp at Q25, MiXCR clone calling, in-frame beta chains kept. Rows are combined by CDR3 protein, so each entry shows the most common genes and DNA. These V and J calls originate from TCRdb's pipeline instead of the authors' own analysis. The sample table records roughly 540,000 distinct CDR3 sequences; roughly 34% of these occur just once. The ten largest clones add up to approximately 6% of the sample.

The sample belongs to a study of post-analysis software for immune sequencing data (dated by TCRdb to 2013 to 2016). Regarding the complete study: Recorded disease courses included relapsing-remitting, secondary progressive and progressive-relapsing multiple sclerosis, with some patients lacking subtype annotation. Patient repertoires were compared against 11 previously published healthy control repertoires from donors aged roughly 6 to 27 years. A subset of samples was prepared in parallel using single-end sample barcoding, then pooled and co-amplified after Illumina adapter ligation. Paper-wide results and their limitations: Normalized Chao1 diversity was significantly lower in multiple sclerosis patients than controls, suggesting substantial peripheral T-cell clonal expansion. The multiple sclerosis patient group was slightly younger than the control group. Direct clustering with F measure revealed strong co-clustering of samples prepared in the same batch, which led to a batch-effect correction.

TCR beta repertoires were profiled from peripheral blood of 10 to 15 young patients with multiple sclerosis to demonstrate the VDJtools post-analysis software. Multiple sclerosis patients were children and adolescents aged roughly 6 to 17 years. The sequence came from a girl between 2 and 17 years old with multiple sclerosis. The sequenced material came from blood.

CDR3 protein: CSVEDQQPSGGTDTQYF. The sequence in DNA is TGCAGCGTTGAAGATCAACAGCCTAGCGGGGGCACAGATACGCAGTATTTT. This receptor chain uses TRBV29-1 and TRBJ2-3, with 9 middle bases fitting TRBD2. From the cysteine up to the phenylalanine, the CDR3 has a length of 17 residues. The DNA shown is the 51-base CDR3, in frame from base 1. Trimming accounts for 0 bases at V and 1 base at J, while the number of junction bases matched to no gene is 8. Per the germline V gene, SQVTM is the CDR1 and ANQGSEA is the CDR2.